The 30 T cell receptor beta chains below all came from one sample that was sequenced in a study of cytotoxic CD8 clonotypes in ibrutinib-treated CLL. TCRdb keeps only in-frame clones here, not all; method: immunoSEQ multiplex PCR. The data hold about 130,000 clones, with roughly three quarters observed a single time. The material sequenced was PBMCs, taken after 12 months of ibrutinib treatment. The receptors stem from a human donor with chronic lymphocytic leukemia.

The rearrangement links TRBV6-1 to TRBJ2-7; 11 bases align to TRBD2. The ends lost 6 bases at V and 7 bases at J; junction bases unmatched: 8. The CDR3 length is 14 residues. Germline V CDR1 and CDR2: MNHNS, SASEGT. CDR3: CASRTSGIYWEQYF. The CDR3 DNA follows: TGTGCCAGCAGGACTAGCGGGATATACTGGGAGCAGTACTTC.

The CDR3 here is CASSVGGRVTYNEQFF. DNA for the CDR3: TGTGCCAGCAGCGTAGGCGGGAGGGTCACCTACAATGAGCAGTTCTTC. The genes are TRBV9 and TRBJ2-1; TRBD2 agrees at 9 bases. The CDR3 spans 16 residues. Germline values: CDR1 SGDLS, CDR2 YYNGEE. Germline trimming cut 0 bases from V and 2 bases from J; bases unmatched to any gene: 3.

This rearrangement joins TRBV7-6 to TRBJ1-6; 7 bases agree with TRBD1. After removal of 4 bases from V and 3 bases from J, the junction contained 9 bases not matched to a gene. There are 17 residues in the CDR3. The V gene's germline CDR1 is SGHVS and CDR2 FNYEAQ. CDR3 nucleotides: TGTGCCAGCAGCTCTTTGACAGGGTCGTACTATAATTCACCCCTCCACTTT. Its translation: CASSSLTGSYYNSPLHF.

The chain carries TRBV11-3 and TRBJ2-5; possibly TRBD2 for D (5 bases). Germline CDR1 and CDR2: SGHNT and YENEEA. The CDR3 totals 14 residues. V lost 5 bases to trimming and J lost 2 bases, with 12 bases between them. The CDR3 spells CASSPGWTQETQYF. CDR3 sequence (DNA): TGTGCCAGCAGCCCGGGCTGGACTCAAGAGACCCAGTACTTC.

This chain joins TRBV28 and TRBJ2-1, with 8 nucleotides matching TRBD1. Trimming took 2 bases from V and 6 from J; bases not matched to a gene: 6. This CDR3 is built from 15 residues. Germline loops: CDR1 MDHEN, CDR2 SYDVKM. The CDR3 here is CASSLVGQASNEQFF. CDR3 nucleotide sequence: TGTGCCAGCAGTTTAGTGGGACAGGCTTCCAATGAGCAGTTCTTC.

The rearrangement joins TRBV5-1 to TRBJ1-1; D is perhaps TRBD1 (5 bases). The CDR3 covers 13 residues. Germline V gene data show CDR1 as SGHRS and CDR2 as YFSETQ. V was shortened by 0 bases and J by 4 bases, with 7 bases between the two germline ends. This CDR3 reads CASSLGGVTEAFF. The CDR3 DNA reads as TGCGCCAGCAGCTTGGGAGGGGTCACTGAAGCTTTCTTT. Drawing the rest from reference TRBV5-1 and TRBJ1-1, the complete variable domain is KAGVTQTPRYLIKTRGQQVTLSCSPISGHRSVSWYQQTPGQGLQFLFEYFSETQRNKGNFPGRFSGRQFSNSRSEMNVSTLELGDSALYLCASSLGGVTEAFFGQGTRLTVV.

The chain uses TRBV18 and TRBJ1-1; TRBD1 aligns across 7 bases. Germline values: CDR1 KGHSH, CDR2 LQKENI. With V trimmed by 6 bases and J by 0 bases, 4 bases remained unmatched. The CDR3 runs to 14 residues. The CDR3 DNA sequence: TGTGCCAGCTCGTTGGGACAGATGAACACTGAAGCTTTCTTT. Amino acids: CASSLGQMNTEAFF.

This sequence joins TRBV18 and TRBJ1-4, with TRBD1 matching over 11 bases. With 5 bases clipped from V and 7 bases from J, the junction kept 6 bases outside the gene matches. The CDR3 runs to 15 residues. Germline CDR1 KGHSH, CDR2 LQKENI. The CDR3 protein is CASSEDRGLPEKLFF. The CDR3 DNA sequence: TGTGCCAGCTCAGAGGACAGGGGGCTGCCTGAAAAACTGTTTTTT.

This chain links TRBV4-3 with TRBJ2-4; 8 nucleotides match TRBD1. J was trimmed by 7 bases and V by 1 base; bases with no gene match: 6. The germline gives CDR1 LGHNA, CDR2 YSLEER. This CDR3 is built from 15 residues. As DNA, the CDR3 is TGCGCCAGCAGCCAAGGGACAGGGTGGAGGAACATTCAGTACTTC. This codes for CASSQGTGWRNIQYF.

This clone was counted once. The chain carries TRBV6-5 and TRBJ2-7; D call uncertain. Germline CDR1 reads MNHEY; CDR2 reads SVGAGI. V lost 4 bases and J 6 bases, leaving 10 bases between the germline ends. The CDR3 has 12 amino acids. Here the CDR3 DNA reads TGTGCCAGCAGTTGGTATGGGGTCGAGCAGTACTTC. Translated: CASSWYGVEQYF.

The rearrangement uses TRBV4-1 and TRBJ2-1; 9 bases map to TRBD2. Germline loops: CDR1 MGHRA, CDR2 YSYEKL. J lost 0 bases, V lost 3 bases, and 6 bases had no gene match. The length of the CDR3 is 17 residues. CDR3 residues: CASSQPSGKSSYNEQFF. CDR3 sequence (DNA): TGCGCCAGCAGCCAGCCTAGCGGGAAGAGCTCCTACAATGAGCAGTTCTTC.

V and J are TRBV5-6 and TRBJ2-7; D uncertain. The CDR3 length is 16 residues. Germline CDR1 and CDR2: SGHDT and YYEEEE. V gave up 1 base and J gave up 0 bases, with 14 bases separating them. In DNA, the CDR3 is TGTGCCAGCAGCTTGTTGATCGGCCTGAGCTCCTACGAGCAGTACTTC. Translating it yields CASSLLIGLSSYEQYF.

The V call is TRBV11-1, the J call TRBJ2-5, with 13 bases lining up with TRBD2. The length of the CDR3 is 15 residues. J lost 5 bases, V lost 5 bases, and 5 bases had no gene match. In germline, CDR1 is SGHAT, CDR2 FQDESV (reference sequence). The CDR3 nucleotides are TGTGCCAGCAGCACGGGACTAGCGGGATGGGAGACCCAGTACTTC. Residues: CASSTGLAGWETQYF.

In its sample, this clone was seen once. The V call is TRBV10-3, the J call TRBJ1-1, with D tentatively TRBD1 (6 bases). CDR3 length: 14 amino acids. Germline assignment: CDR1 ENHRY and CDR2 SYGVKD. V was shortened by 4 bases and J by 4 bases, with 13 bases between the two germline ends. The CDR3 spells CAISGGGLGTEAFF. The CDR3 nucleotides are TGTGCCATCAGTGGGGGGGGGCTTGGCACTGAAGCTTTCTTT.

CDR3 amino acids: CATLGETQYF. For the CDR3, the DNA is TGTGCCACCCTCGGAGAGACCCAGTACTTC. V usage is TRBV7-2 and J usage is TRBJ2-5, with unresolved D. The CDR3 runs 10 residues. CDR1 SGHTA and CDR2 FQGNSA come from the germline V gene. V was pared by 10 bases and J by 4 bases, with 7 bases between.

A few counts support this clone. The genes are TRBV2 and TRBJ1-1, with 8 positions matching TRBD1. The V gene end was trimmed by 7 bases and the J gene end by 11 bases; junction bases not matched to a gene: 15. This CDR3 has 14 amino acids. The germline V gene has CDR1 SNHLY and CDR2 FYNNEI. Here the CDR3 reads CASTWDRRALKAFF. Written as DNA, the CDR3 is TGTGCCAGCACCTGGGACAGGAGGGCCTTGAAGGCTTTCTTT. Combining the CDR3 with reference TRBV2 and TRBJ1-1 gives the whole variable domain EPEVTQTPSHQVTQMGQEVILRCVPISNHLYFYWYRQILGQKVEFLVSFYNNEISEKSEIFDDQFSVERPDGSNFTLKIRSTKLEDSAMYFCASTWDRRALKAFFGQGTRLTVV.

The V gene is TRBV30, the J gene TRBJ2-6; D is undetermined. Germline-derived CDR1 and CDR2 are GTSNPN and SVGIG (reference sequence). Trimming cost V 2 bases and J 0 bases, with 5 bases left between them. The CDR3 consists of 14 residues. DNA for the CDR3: TGTGCCTGGAGTTACAGCTCTGGGGCCAACGTCCTGACTTTC. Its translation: CAWSYSSGANVLTF. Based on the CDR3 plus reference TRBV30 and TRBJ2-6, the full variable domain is SQTIHQWPATLVQPVGSPLSLECTVEGTSNPNLYWYRQAAGRGLQLLFYSVGIGQISSEVPQNLSASRPQDRQFILSSKKLLLSDSGFYLCAWSYSSGANVLTFGAGSRLTVL.

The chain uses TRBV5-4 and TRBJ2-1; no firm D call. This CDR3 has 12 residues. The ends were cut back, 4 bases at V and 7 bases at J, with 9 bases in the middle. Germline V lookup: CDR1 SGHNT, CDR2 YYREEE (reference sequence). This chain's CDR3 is CASSQRENEQFF. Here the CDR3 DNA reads TGTGCCAGCAGCCAACGTGAGAATGAGCAGTTCTTC.

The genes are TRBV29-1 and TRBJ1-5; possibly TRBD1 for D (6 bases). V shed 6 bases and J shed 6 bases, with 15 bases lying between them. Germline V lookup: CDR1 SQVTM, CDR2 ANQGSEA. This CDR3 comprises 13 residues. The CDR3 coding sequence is TGCAGCGTCACCGGGACACCCGGTCAGCCCCAGCATTTT. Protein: CSVTGTPGQPQHF.

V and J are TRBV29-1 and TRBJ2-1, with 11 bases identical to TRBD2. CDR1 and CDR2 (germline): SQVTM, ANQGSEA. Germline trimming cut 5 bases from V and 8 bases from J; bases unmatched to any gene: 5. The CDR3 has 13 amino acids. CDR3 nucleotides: TGCAGCGTTTTAACTAGCGGGAGTGATGAGCAGTTCTTC. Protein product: CSVLTSGSDEQFF.

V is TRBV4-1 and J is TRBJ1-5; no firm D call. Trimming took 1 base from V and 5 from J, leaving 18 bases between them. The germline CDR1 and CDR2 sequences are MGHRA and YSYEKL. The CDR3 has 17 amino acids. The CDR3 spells CASSQGRQAGDHQPQHF. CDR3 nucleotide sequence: TGCGCCAGCAGCCAAGGGCGGCAGGCCGGGGATCATCAGCCCCAGCATTTT.

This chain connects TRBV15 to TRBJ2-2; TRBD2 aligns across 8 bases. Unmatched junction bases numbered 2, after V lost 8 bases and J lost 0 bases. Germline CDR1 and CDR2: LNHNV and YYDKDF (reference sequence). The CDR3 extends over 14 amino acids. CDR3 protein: CATGSGTNTGELFF. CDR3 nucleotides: TGTGCCACCGGTAGCGGGACGAACACCGGGGAGCTGTTTTTT.

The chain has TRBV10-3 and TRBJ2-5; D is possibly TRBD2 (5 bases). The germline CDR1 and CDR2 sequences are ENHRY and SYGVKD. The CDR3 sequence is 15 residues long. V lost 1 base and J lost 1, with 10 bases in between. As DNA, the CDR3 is TGTGCCATCAGTGAGTTTTGGGGAGCCCAAGAGACCCAGTACTTC. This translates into CAISEFWGAQETQYF.

CDR3 sequence (DNA): TGTGCCACCAGCAGAGATCCCAACCCTAGCGGCAGCACAGATACGCAGTATTTT. It codes for CATSRDPNPSGSTDTQYF. The V gene is TRBV15, the J gene TRBJ2-3; 7 nucleotides match TRBD2. With V trimmed by 0 bases and J by 0 bases, 9 bases remained unmatched. Looked up from germline, CDR1 is LNHNV and CDR2 is YYDKDF (reference sequence). The CDR3 runs 18 residues. The entire variable domain, with the rest obtained from reference TRBV15 and TRBJ2-3, is as follows: DAMVIQNPRYQVTQFGKPVTLSCSQTLNHNVMYWYQQKSSQAPKLLFHYYDKDFNNEADTPDNFQSRRPNTSFCFLDIRSPGLGDTAMYLCATSRDPNPSGSTDTQYFGPGTRLTVL.

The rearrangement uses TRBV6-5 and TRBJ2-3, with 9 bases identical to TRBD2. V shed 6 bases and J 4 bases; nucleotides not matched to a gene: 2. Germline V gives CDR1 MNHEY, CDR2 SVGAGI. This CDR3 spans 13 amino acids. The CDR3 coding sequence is TGTGCCAGCAGGCGGGAGGGATCAGATACGCAGTATTTT. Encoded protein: CASRREGSDTQYF.

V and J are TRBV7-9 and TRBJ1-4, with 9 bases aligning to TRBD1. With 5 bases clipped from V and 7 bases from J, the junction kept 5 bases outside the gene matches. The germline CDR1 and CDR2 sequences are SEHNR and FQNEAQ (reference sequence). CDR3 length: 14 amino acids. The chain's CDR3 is CASSKTGGVEKLFF. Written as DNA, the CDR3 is TGTGCCAGCAGCAAAACAGGGGGCGTTGAAAAACTGTTTTTT.

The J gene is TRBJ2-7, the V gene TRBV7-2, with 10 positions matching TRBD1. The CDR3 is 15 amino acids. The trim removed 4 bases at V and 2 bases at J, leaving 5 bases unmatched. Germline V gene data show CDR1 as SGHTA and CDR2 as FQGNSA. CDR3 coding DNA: TGTGCCAGCAGCTCGCCGGGACAGGGGACCTACGAGCAGTACTTC. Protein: CASSSPGQGTYEQYF.

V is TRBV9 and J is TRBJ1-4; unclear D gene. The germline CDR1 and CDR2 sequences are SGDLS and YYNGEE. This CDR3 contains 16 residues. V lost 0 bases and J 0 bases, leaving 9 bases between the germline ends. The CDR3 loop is CASSVAADATNEKLFF. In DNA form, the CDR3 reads TGTGCCAGCAGCGTAGCAGCTGACGCAACTAATGAAAAACTGTTTTTT.

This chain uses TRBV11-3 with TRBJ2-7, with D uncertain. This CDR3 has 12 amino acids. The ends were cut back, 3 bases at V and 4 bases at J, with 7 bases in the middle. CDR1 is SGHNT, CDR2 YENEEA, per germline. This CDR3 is CASSFGSYEQYF. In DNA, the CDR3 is TGTGCCAGCAGCTTTGGGTCTTACGAGCAGTACTTC.

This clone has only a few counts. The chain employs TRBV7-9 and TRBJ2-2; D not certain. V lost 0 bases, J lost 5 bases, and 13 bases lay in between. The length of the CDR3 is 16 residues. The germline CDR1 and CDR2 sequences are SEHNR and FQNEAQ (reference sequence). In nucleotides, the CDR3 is TGTGCCAGCAGCTTAGCGTGGCAGGTAGTGACCGGGGAGCTGTTTTTT. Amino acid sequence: CASSLAWQVVTGELFF.